Listed below are T cell receptor beta chains from one sample, sequenced in a study of blood T cell repertoires in COVID-19. Sequencing used immunoSEQ multiplex PCR; TCRdb keeps in-frame clones, though not all of them. Of under 130,000 clones in the sample, about three quarters were seen once. Sequenced input: peripheral blood. The source is a woman between 70 and 85 years old with acute or convalescent COVID-19. Both conserved end residues are part of each CDR3. D genes are given only for firm matches. Clone size is not always given. Where it is, it says once, few, many or a class for expanded clones.

size	V	J	D	DNA	CDR3
NA	TRBV5-4	TRBJ2-5	TRBD2	TGTGCCAGCAGCACGGGACTAGCGGGACTAGAGACCCAGTACTTC	CASSTGLAGLETQYF
NA	TRBV16	TRBJ1-2	NA	TGTGCCAGCAGCCAATTCCGACTTAACTATGGCTACACCTTC	CASSQFRLNYGYTF
NA	TRBV7-9	TRBJ2-7	TRBD1	TGTGCCAGCACCCTACAAGGACAGGCCTCAGGCGAGCAGTACTTC	CASTLQGQASGEQYF
NA	TRBV19	TRBJ1-4	NA	TGTGCCAGTAGTGGGACTATGGGGAATGAAAAACTGTTTTTT	CASSGTMGNEKLFF
NA	TRBV5-1	TRBJ1-4	TRBD1	TGCGCCAGCAGCCTGGGACAGGGAGCTGAAAAACTGTTTTTT	CASSLGQGAEKLFF
NA	TRBV5-1	TRBJ2-5	TRBD1	TGCGCCAGCAGCTTGGGGACAGGCCGAGAGACCCAGTACTTC	CASSLGTGRETQYF
NA	TRBV14	TRBJ1-3	NA	TGTGCCAGCAGCCAAGATCCTCTCTGGGTTCAGGGAAGAAACACCATATATTTT	CASSQDPLWVQGRNTIYF
NA	TRBV7-2	TRBJ1-6	TRBD1	TGTGCCAGCAGCCCAAGATGGACAGGGTCTTTTTCACCCCTCCACTTT	CASSPRWTGSFSPLHF
few	TRBV30	TRBJ1-5	TRBD1	TGTGCCTGGAGCCCTTGGGGACAGGGAGGCCAGCCCCAGCATTTT	CAWSPWGQGGQPQHF
NA	TRBV10-3	TRBJ1-3	NA	TGTGCCATCAGTGAGTCTACGGGGAACACCATATATTTT	CAISESTGNTIYF
once	TRBV30	TRBJ2-5	TRBD1	TGTGCCTGGAGAGACAGGGGAGGATTCGAGACCCAGTACTTC	CAWRDRGGFETQYF
NA	TRBV28	TRBJ1-5	TRBD1	TGTGCCAGCAGTGGGGGGACAGGCTATAATCAGCCCCAGCATTTT	CASSGGTGYNQPQHF
NA	TRBV7-6	TRBJ2-5	NA	TGTGCCAGCAGCATAGACACGGAGACCCAGTACTTC	CASSIDTETQYF
NA	TRBV10-1	TRBJ1-3	NA	TGCGCCAGCAGTGAAAAAGGGGCTGGAAACACCATATATTTT	CASSEKGAGNTIYF
few	TRBV27	TRBJ1-5	TRBD1	TGTGCCAGCAGCCCGACGGGACAGATCAATCAGCCCCAGCATTTT	CASSPTGQINQPQHF
NA	TRBV3-1/TRBV3-2	TRBJ1-5	TRBD1	TGTGCCAGCAGCGGAGGGACAGGGGGCGCGAGCAATCAGCCCCAGCATTTT	CASSGGTGGASNQPQHF
NA	TRBV9	TRBJ2-1	NA	TGTGCCAGCAGCGTACAGGACATCTCCTACAATGAGCAGTTCTTC	CASSVQDISYNEQFF
NA	TRBV5-1	TRBJ2-1	TRBD1	TGCGCCAGCAGCAGCGGGACAGGGTCCTACAATGAGCAGTTCTTC	CASSSGTGSYNEQFF
NA	TRBV19	TRBJ2-1	TRBD2	TGTGCCAGTAGTATAGATTCGGGACTAGCGAGAAACAATGAGCAGTTCTTC	CASSIDSGLARNNEQFF
NA	TRBV3-1/TRBV3-2	TRBJ2-2	TRBD2	TGTGCCAGCAGCCAGTCTCCGGGGGGGAACACCGGGGAGCTGTTTTTT	CASSQSPGGNTGELFF
once	TRBV28	TRBJ1-5	TRBD1	TGTGCCAGCAGCAAGACAGGGCCCCGTAGCAATCAGCCCCAGCATTTT	CASSKTGPRSNQPQHF
NA	TRBV18	TRBJ1-1	NA	TGTGCCAGCTCTCAGGGCAGAAGCACTGAAGCTTTCTTT	CASSQGRSTEAFF
NA	TRBV12-5	TRBJ1-2	NA	TGTGCTAGTGGTCTACCCATGGTTAACTATGGCTACACCTTC	CASGLPMVNYGYTF
NA	TRBV5-6	TRBJ1-2	NA	TGTGCCAGCAGCTTGTTAGGAGGGAACTATGGCTACACCTTC	CASSLLGGNYGYTF
NA	TRBV19	TRBJ1-1	TRBD1	TGTGCCAGTAACTTACAGGGGGCCACTGAAGCTTTCTTT	CASNLQGATEAFF
NA	TRBV5-6	TRBJ2-7	TRBD1	TGTGCCAGCAGCTGGGGGACAGGGTTCGCCGAGCAGTACTTC	CASSWGTGFAEQYF
NA	TRBV5-4	TRBJ2-7	TRBD1	TGTGCCAGCAGCTGGACAGGGGGCGCGTACGAGCAGTACTTC	CASSWTGGAYEQYF
NA	TRBV5-1	TRBJ2-3	NA	TGCGCCAGCAGCTTGGGTGGCAGGGCAGATACGCAGTATTTT	CASSLGGRADTQYF
NA	TRBV7-6	TRBJ1-2	NA	TGTGCCAGCAGCTTTCAGGGACTGGACTACACCTTC	CASSFQGLDYTF
NA	TRBV6-5	TRBJ2-3	TRBD2	TGTGCCAGCAGTTGGACTAGCGGGGGACAAGATACGCAGTATTTT	CASSWTSGGQDTQYF
NA	TRBV23-1	TRBJ1-5	NA	TGCGCCAGCAGTCAAGGACAGTCCCTCCCCAGATATAGCAATCAGCCCCAGCATTTT	CASSQGQSLPRYSNQPQHF
few	TRBV7-2	TRBJ2-1	TRBD2	TGTGCCAGCAGCTTCTACGGGGGGTCTCGCAATGAGCAGTTCTTC	CASSFYGGSRNEQFF
NA	TRBV7-2	TRBJ1-1	TRBD1	TGTGCCAGCAGCTGGGGACAGAACATGAACACTGAAGCTTTCTTT	CASSWGQNMNTEAFF
NA	TRBV10-3	TRBJ2-7	NA	TGTGCCATCAGTGACGGGACAAATACCTACGAGCAGTACTTC	CAISDGTNTYEQYF
NA	TRBV27	TRBJ2-7	NA	TGTGCCAGCAGTTCCCAGGTTGTCGACGAGCAGTACTTC	CASSSQVVDEQYF
NA	TRBV7-8	TRBJ1-1	NA	TGTGCCAGCAGCCTAGACAGATACACTGAAGCTTTCTTT	CASSLDRYTEAFF
NA	TRBV5-1	TRBJ2-2	TRBD1	TGCGCCAGCAGCCCTCGGACAGGTCGAGACACCGGGGAGCTGTTTTTT	CASSPRTGRDTGELFF
once	TRBV5-1	TRBJ2-7	TRBD1	TGCGCCAGCAGCTCGGGGACAGGGGGAGTCGAGCAGTACTTC	CASSSGTGGVEQYF
NA	TRBV6-2/TRBV6-3	TRBJ1-2	NA	TGTGCCAGCAGTGACAGCTATGGCTACACCTTC	CASSDSYGYTF
NA	TRBV7-8	TRBJ2-7	TRBD2	TGTGCCAGCAGCTTAGCGACAGCGGGGGGGCAGATTTACGAGCAGTACTTC	CASSLATAGGQIYEQYF
NA	TRBV5-4	TRBJ2-1	TRBD1	TGTGCCAGCAGCTCCCGGACAGGGTCCTACAATGAGCAGTTCTTC	CASSSRTGSYNEQFF
NA	TRBV9	TRBJ1-1	TRBD1	TGTGCCAGCAGCGGTGGACAGGGCTACACTGAAGCTTTCTTT	CASSGGQGYTEAFF
few	TRBV3-1/TRBV3-2	TRBJ1-3	TRBD1	TGTGCCAGCAGCCAAGGGGGACCGACAGGGACTGGAAACACCATATATTTT	CASSQGGPTGTGNTIYF
once	TRBV19	TRBJ1-3	NA	TGTGCCAGTAAAGTAAGAGGTAACGGAAACACCATATATTTT	CASKVRGNGNTIYF
NA	TRBV30	TRBJ1-6	TRBD1	TGTGCCTGGAGGACAGGGGGCGCGGATTCACCCCTCCACTTT	CAWRTGGADSPLHF
NA	TRBV29-1	TRBJ1-2	TRBD1	TGCAGCGTTAACGGACAGGGGAGTGGGAACTATGGCTACACCTTC	CSVNGQGSGNYGYTF
NA	TRBV5-4	TRBJ1-4	NA	TGTGCCAGCAGCTTGGACAGGTGGAATGAAAAACTGTTTTTT	CASSLDRWNEKLFF
NA	TRBV2	TRBJ1-1	NA	TGTGCCAGCAGTGAAGACGAGGCTATGAACACTGAAGCTTTCTTT	CASSEDEAMNTEAFF
NA	TRBV6-2/TRBV6-3	TRBJ2-2	TRBD2	TGTGCCAGCAGCCGCAGACTAGCGGGGGGGCCGGGGGAGCTGTTTTTT	CASSRRLAGGPGELFF